These 11 T cell receptor beta chains came from one sample sequenced in a study of T cell responses to AZD1222 COVID-19 vaccine. Assay: immunoSEQ multiplex PCR; the TCRdb copy retains only in-frame clones and omits some. This sample has 65,000 to 95,000 clones, with 65% to 85% found just once. The sequencing here drew on peripheral blood, taken on day 0 of AZD1222 vaccination. The source of these receptors is an adult in good health.

This clone was observed once. The chain carries TRBV28 and TRBJ1-2; D gene uncertain. The CDR3 sequence is 13 residues long. Trimming took off 4 bases at V and 0 bases at J, with 6 bases between the two ends. Looked up from germline, CDR1 is MDHEN and CDR2 is SYDVKM. CDR3 in amino acids: CASSWAANYGYTF. CDR3 nucleotide sequence: TGTGCCAGCAGTTGGGCAGCTAACTATGGCTACACCTTC.

The J gene is TRBJ1-4, the V gene TRBV6-5; D possibly corresponds to TRBD1 (5 bases). The V end was cut by 0 bases, the J end by 3 bases, with 8 bases between. CDR3 size: 15 residues. In germline, CDR1 is MNHEY, CDR2 SVGAGI. The CDR3 DNA sequence: TGTGCCAGCAGTTACTCGGGGGGATCTAATGAAAAACTGTTTTTT. It codes for CASSYSGGSNEKLFF.

This chain connects TRBV2 to TRBJ2-1, with 9 bases aligning to TRBD1. This CDR3 is built from 15 residues. CDR1 SNHLY and CDR2 FYNNEI come from the germline V gene. Trimming at V came to 6 bases and at J to 1 base, leaving 4 bases not matched to a gene. The DNA for the CDR3 is TGTGCCAGCAGCACAGGACAGGGGTCCTACAATGAGCAGTTCTTC. This translates into CASSTGQGSYNEQFF.

The rearrangement links TRBV5-4 to TRBJ2-5; 8 positions agree with TRBD1. From germline, CDR1 is SGHNT and CDR2 YYREEE (reference sequence). This CDR3 has 13 residues. V gave up 4 bases and J gave up 4 bases; unmatched junction bases: 3. CDR3 loop: CASSQGAGETQYF. The CDR3 nucleotides read TGTGCCAGCAGCCAGGGGGCCGGAGAGACCCAGTACTTC.

The chain uses TRBV28 and TRBJ1-2; D unresolved. CDR1 and CDR2 from the germline V gene are MDHEN and SYDVKM. The CDR3 covers 13 residues. V gave up 6 bases and J gave up 8 bases, with 16 bases separating them. CDR3 in amino acids: CASSPGPRRGYTF. The DNA of the CDR3 is TGTGCCAGCAGCCCCGGGCCCAGGCGGGGCTACACCTTC.

The V call is TRBV6-5, the J call TRBJ1-1, with 7 bases aligning to TRBD1. Trimming at V came to 6 bases and at J to 11 bases, leaving 12 bases not matched to a gene. CDR1 is MNHEY and CDR2 is SVGAGI in the germline V gene. The CDR3 spans 13 residues. DNA for the CDR3: TGTGCCAGCAGGATACAGGGGCAAGACGGTGCTTTCTTT. Protein: CASRIQGQDGAFF.

The chain links TRBV11-2 to TRBJ1-3; D is uncertain. CDR3 length: 14 amino acids. The V and J ends lost 5 bases and 3 bases respectively, with 11 bases between them. In germline, CDR1 is SGHAT, CDR2 FQNNGV. This CDR3 reads CASSPRSVGNTIYF. The DNA of the CDR3 is TGTGCCAGCAGCCCCAGATCAGTTGGAAACACCATATATTTT.

This rearrangement joins TRBV15 to TRBJ2-1; D ambiguous. Trimming pared 1 base from V and 7 bases from J, leaving 5 bases between. This CDR3 comprises 12 residues. Per the germline V gene, CDR1 is LNHNV and CDR2 is YYDKDF (reference sequence). In nucleotides, the CDR3 is TGTGCCACCAGCAGAGGAGAGAATGAGCAGTTCTTC. This sequence encodes CATSRGENEQFF.

The chain joins TRBV6-5 to TRBJ1-3; no clear D gene. Trimming took 0 bases from V and 9 from J, leaving 12 bases between them. The germline gives CDR1 MNHEY, CDR2 SVGAGI. There are 14 residues in the CDR3. The CDR3 sequence is CASSYSTQRPTIYF. For the CDR3, the DNA is TGTGCCAGCAGTTACTCCACACAGAGGCCCACCATATATTTT.

The table lists this clone with many counts. The CDR3 region is CASSLRLGQFEAFF. DNA for the CDR3: TGTGCCAGCAGCTTGCGGCTTGGTCAATTTGAAGCTTTCTTT. This chain joins TRBV5-6 and TRBJ1-1; the D is unclear. Germline values: CDR1 SGHDT, CDR2 YYEEEE. The CDR3 covers 14 residues. V was cut by 1 base and J by 7 bases, with 14 bases left in between.

The chain is built from TRBV7-2 and TRBJ1-1, with D perhaps matching TRBD1 (5 bases). V gave up 10 bases and J gave up 5 bases, with 17 bases separating them. CDR3 length: 13 amino acids. The germline V gene encodes CDR1 SGHTA and CDR2 FQGNSA. The CDR3 region is CATSVQGGTEAFF. For the CDR3, the DNA is TGTGCCACCTCAGTGCAGGGTGGAACTGAAGCTTTCTTT.